The count of the clone carrying this T cell receptor beta chain is one. These data originate in a study of blood T cells in healthy people across ages. Unmatched junction bases numbered 14, after V lost 6 bases and J lost 4 bases. CDR3 length equals 16 residues. Primers used in a second PCR of about 7 to 12 cycles were a sample-barcoded 5' primer and a J-beta primer mix. TCRdb reprocessed the 5' RACE reads with MiXCR, giving one entry per CDR3 protein. The table includes some 850,000 distinct CDR3 sequences, 20% to 30% detected once. These data are also associated with another study on T cells of mothers and their children. That source notes: In each mother, TCR beta CDR3 reads exceeded 9 million; in each child, they numbered 2.5 million to 3.5 million.

Sequencing was done on a sample of blood. The J gene is TRBJ1-1, the V gene TRBV12-3 or TRBV12-4, with 7 bases lining up with TRBD1. The TCR comes from a boy between 5 and 17 years old in good health. In DNA, the CDR3 is TGTGCCAGCAGCCAAGTGACAGGGATGATGGGCACTGAAGCTTTCTTT. This codes for CASSQVTGMMGTEAFF.